Each of the 27 T cell receptor beta chains below was sequenced from the same sample in a study of cytomegalovirus exposure and HLA in healthy donors. 13 Jbeta primers and 60 Vbeta primers were used for the PCR. Data came from immunoSEQ multiplex PCR; TCRdb stores just in-frame clones and leaves some out. Among around 150,000 clones listed, about 75% were seen once. The material sequenced was PBMCs. These receptors came from a female donor in good health and CMV-seronegative.

There are a few counts of this clone. The chain uses TRBV21-1 and TRBJ2-7; the D call in the table, TRBD2, was not verified against the DNA. TRBV21-1 is classified as a pseudogene. The CDR3 spans 12 residues. CDR3 in DNA: TGTGCCAGTAGCAATGAATCCAACGAGCCGTACTTC. Its translation is CASSNESNEPYF.

The chain joins TRBV5-6 to TRBJ1-5, with 7 bases that match TRBD1. Germline V lookup: CDR1 SGHDT, CDR2 YYEEEE. The CDR3 has 16 residues. Trimming at V came to 1 base and at J to 5 bases, leaving 9 bases not matched to a gene. The CDR3 protein is CASSLLGGGADQPQHF. The CDR3, as DNA: TGTGCCAGCAGCTTGCTTGGAGGGGGCGCGGATCAGCCCCAGCATTTT.

This clone showed up just once. The chain recombines TRBV18 with TRBJ1-5; a weak D match, TRBD1 (5 bases). Trimming pared 3 bases from V and 2 bases from J, leaving 11 bases between. The CDR3 length is 15 residues. Germline V gene lookup returns CDR1 KGHSH and CDR2 LQKENI. This CDR3 is CASSPDTGRNQPQHF. The CDR3 DNA follows: TGTGCCAGCTCACCGGATACAGGTCGCAATCAGCCCCAGCATTTT.

This chain connects TRBV27 to TRBJ2-7; a possible D gene is TRBD1 (6 bases). Trimming stripped 6 bases from V and 2 bases from J, with 14 bases between. The germline V gene has CDR1 MNHEY and CDR2 SMNVEV (reference sequence). The CDR3 extends over 14 amino acids. The CDR3 protein is CASRQDRYAYEQYF. CDR3 sequence (DNA): TGTGCCAGCAGACAAGACAGGTACGCCTACGAGCAGTACTTC.

This chain connects TRBV5-6 to TRBJ1-3; no reliable D call. Trimming pared 4 bases from V and 4 bases from J, leaving 12 bases between. CDR3 length: 14 residues. Germline V gene sequence: CDR1 SGHDT, CDR2 YYEEEE. The DNA of the CDR3 is TGTGCCAGCAGCACGGCGGGAGCGGGAAACACCATATATTTT. Translating gives CASSTAGAGNTIYF.

The table lists this clone with a few counts. The sample holds other DNA sequences that translate to the same CDR3. The rearrangement uses TRBV4-1 and TRBJ1-6; D is uncertain. The CDR3 consists of 14 residues. Germline V lookup: CDR1 MGHRA, CDR2 YSYEKL. V lost 3 bases, J lost 9 bases, and 12 bases lay in between. The CDR3 coding sequence is TGCGCCAGCAGCCAGGCGGGAGGCGGTTCACCCCTCCACTTT. Translation gives CASSQAGGGSPLHF.

CDR3 sequence reads: CASSLLRTGNYGYTF. CDR3 bases: TGTGCCAGCAGCTTATTACGGACAGGGAACTATGGCTACACCTTC. The rearrangement links TRBV7-9 to TRBJ1-2; 8 nucleotides agree with TRBD1. J gave up 2 bases and V 2 bases, and 4 bases lay outside the gene matches. The CDR3 is made up of 15 amino acids. CDR1 is SEHNR, CDR2 FQNEAQ, per germline (reference sequence). The full variable domain, completed using reference TRBV7-9 and TRBJ1-2, is DTGVSQNPRHKITKRGQNVTFRCDPISEHNRLYWYRQTLGQGPEFLTYFQNEAQLEKSRLLSDRFSAERPKGSFSTLEIQRTEQGDSAMYLCASSLLRTGNYGYTFGSGTRLTVV.

The chain combines TRBV19 with TRBJ2-3, with TRBD1 matching over 7 bases. V lost 1 base to trimming and J lost 1 base; unmatched junction nucleotides: 2. Germline CDR1 LNHDA, CDR2 SQIVND (reference sequence). This CDR3 contains 15 residues. Written as DNA, the CDR3 is TGTGCCAGTAGTATAGGGGGGACAGGCACAGATACGCAGTATTTT. It encodes CASSIGGTGTDTQYF. The full variable domain, with the rest looked up from reference TRBV19 and TRBJ2-3, is DGGITQSPKYLFRKEGQNVTLSCEQNLNHDAMYWYRQDPGQGLRLIYYSQIVNDFQKGDIAEGYSVSREKKESFPLTVTSAQKNPTAFYLCASSIGGTGTDTQYFGPGTRLTVL.

J is TRBJ1-2 and V is TRBV4-2, with 10 nucleotides matching TRBD1. Germline CDR1 reads LGHNA; CDR2 reads YNFKEQ. The CDR3 extends over 16 amino acids. V lost 1 base, J lost 0 bases, and 2 bases stayed unmatched. The CDR3 sequence: CASSQGGQGANYGYTF. The CDR3 coding sequence is TGTGCCAGCAGCCAAGGAGGACAGGGGGCTAACTATGGCTACACCTTC.

This sequence joins TRBV25-1 and TRBJ2-3; maybe TRBD2 (5 bases). The CDR3 sequence is 17 residues long. V dropped 0 bases and J dropped 1 base, with 14 bases sitting between them. Germline V gene data show CDR1 as MGHDK and CDR2 as SYGVNS. CDR3 residues: CASSEYAGGLRTDTQYF. CDR3 in DNA: TGTGCCAGCAGTGAATACGCGGGTGGTCTTCGCACAGATACGCAGTATTTT.

The rearrangement joins TRBV4-1 to TRBJ2-1, with TRBD2 as a possible D gene (6 bases). The CDR3 spans 12 residues. V gave up 1 base and J gave up 13 bases, with 11 bases separating them. Germline assignment: CDR1 MGHRA and CDR2 YSYEKL. CDR3 residues: CASSQGAGEQFF. As DNA, the CDR3 is TGCGCCAGCAGCCAAGGAGCGGGTGAACAGTTCTTC.

V gene TRBV21-1 combines with J gene TRBJ1-1; the table calls TRBD1, which could not be checked here. TRBV21-1 represents a pseudogene. The CDR3 is 17 residues long. The CDR3 protein is CASSNLAGLDRNTEAFF. The CDR3 DNA is TGTGCCAGCAGCAATCTCGCAGGATTAGACAGGAACACTGAAGCTTTCTTT.

This clone has at least ten counts. The rearrangement joins TRBV19 to TRBJ2-1; a possible D gene is TRBD1 (6 bases). The length of the CDR3 is 16 residues. CDR1 and CDR2 from the germline V gene are LNHDA and SQIVND (reference sequence). V was clipped by 1 base and J by 4 bases, with 14 bases between them. Written as DNA, the CDR3 is TGTGCCAGTAGTATAGGGTGGGGGCAGAAATACAATGAGCAGTTCTTC. Translating gives CASSIGWGQKYNEQFF.

The chain recombines TRBV27 with TRBJ1-5; 7 bases line up with TRBD1. Looked up from germline, CDR1 is MNHEY and CDR2 is SMNVEV (reference sequence). J was trimmed by 6 bases and V by 5 bases; bases with no gene match: 7. The CDR3 has 14 amino acids. The DNA for the CDR3 is TGTGCCAGCAGTCCCTACAGGGGCGCTCAGCCCCAGCATTTT. It translates to CASSPYRGAQPQHF.

The J gene is TRBJ2-4, the V gene TRBV2; 9 nucleotides line up with TRBD2. CDR3 length: 18 amino acids. The junction had 8 bases not matched to a gene; V was cut back by 1 base and J by 1 base. CDR1 SNHLY and CDR2 FYNNEI come from the germline V gene. CDR3 bases: TGTGCCAGCAGTGAAGGTCCTGCGGGGGGGCCGGCCAAAAACATTCAGTACTTC. It encodes CASSEGPAGGPAKNIQYF.

This clone was observed a handful of times. The V call is TRBV15, the J call TRBJ2-6, with 10 positions matching TRBD2. The CDR3 extends over 15 amino acids. The V gene end was trimmed by 1 base and the J gene end by 18 bases; junction bases not matched to a gene: 12. Per the germline V gene, CDR1 is LNHNV and CDR2 is YYDKDF (reference sequence). Written as DNA, the CDR3 is TGTGCCACCAGCAGAGCTCGGGACCTAGCGGGAGTTACGACTTTC. It specifies CATSRARDLAGVTTF. The full variable domain, completed using reference TRBV15 and TRBJ2-6, is DAMVIQNPRYQVTQFGKPVTLSCSQTLNHNVMYWYQQKSSQAPKLLFHYYDKDFNNEADTPDNFQSRRPNTSFCFLDIRSPGLGDTAMYLCATSRARDLAGVTTFGAGSRLTVL.

This chain joins TRBV27 and TRBJ1-2; maybe TRBD1 (6 bases). V was trimmed by 5 bases and J by 6 bases, leaving 16 bases between them. The CDR3 has 14 amino acids. Germline CDR1 MNHEY, CDR2 SMNVEV (reference sequence). In nucleotides, the CDR3 is TGTGCCAGCAGTCGGTTCCAGGGGATTGATGGCTACACCTTC. Its translation is CASSRFQGIDGYTF.

With regard to this clone: The same CDR3 arises from other DNA sequences in this sample as well. This chain uses TRBV4-1 with TRBJ1-2; D perhaps matches TRBD1 (5 bases). Germline V gene lookup returns CDR1 MGHRA and CDR2 YSYEKL. This CDR3 has 15 residues. Trimming took off 1 base at V and 3 bases at J, with 12 bases between the two ends. In DNA form, the CDR3 reads TGCGCCAGCAGCCAAGTCGCCAGGGCGGACTATGGCTACACCTTC. Its translation is CASSQVARADYGYTF.

V usage is TRBV4-2 and J usage is TRBJ2-1; 7 nucleotides match TRBD2. This CDR3 contains 16 residues. CDR1 LGHNA and CDR2 YNFKEQ come from the germline V gene. The V gene end was trimmed by 1 base and the J gene end by 0 bases; junction bases not matched to a gene: 3. The CDR3 DNA is TGTGCCAGCAGCCAAGCTAGCGGTCCCTCCTACAATGAGCAGTTCTTC. Translating it yields CASSQASGPSYNEQFF.

This rearrangement joins TRBV18 to TRBJ2-7; D perhaps matches TRBD2 (5 bases). The CDR3 extends over 18 amino acids. Per the germline V gene, CDR1 is KGHSH and CDR2 is LQKENI. Trimming pared 1 base from V and 7 bases from J, leaving 26 bases between. The CDR3 reads CASSPRLDGELRIEEQYF. In DNA, the CDR3 is TGTGCCAGCTCACCACGCCTCGACGGGGAACTACGCATCGAAGAGCAGTACTTC.

This clone appeared a single time. This chain joins TRBV29-1 and TRBJ2-3; 11 positions match TRBD2. From germline, CDR1 is SQVTM and CDR2 ANQGSEA. This CDR3 region has 17 residues. J lost 5 bases, V lost 3 bases, and 13 bases had no gene match. The CDR3 sequence: CSVDLLLAGGYRDTQYF. DNA for the CDR3: TGCAGCGTTGATCTGTTGCTAGCGGGAGGTTATCGAGATACGCAGTATTTT.

V and J are TRBV6-1 and TRBJ1-2; D might be TRBD1 (5 bases). V was trimmed by 10 bases and J by 3 bases, leaving 21 bases between them. Germline-derived CDR1 and CDR2 are MNHNS and SASEGT. This CDR3 comprises 15 residues. The CDR3 DNA is TGTGCCACCGAGCCGGGGAGGGACTTATACTATGGCTACACCTTC. It yields the protein CATEPGRDLYYGYTF.

The chain couples TRBV5-6 to TRBJ1-2; D is unresolved. CDR3 length equals 16 residues. Germline V lookup: CDR1 SGHDT, CDR2 YYEEEE. Trimming shortened V by 2 bases and J by 3 bases, and 17 bases separated the two germline ends. The CDR3: CASSLLMEGWDYGYTF. The CDR3 DNA sequence: TGTGCCAGCAGCTTACTTATGGAGGGATGGGACTATGGCTACACCTTC.

The chain employs TRBV2 and TRBJ1-6; 8 nucleotides line up with TRBD1. Germline lookup yields CDR1 SNHLY and CDR2 FYNNEI. The J segment lost 7 bases and the V segment lost 1 base, leaving 9 bases of the junction unmatched. The CDR3 is 17 amino acids. The CDR3 DNA sequence: TGTGCCAGCAGTGAAGGTCTAATGGCAGGGGGCAATTCACCCCTCCACTTT. The encoded protein is CASSEGLMAGGNSPLHF.

A single count supports this clone. The chain employs TRBV30 and TRBJ1-6; D call uncertain. CDR3 length: 13 amino acids. Germline V gene sequence: CDR1 GTSNPN, CDR2 SVGIG (reference sequence). Trimming cost V 2 bases and J 4 bases, with 6 bases left between them. The CDR3 here is CAWSPSYNSPLHF. The CDR3 nucleotides read TGTGCCTGGAGTCCGTCTTATAATTCACCCCTCCACTTT.

J is TRBJ1-1 and V is TRBV2, with a tentative D call TRBD1 (5 bases). V dropped 3 bases and J dropped 1 base, with 18 bases sitting between them. The germline V gene has CDR1 SNHLY and CDR2 FYNNEI. CDR3 length equals 17 residues. The CDR3 reads CASSDNQGIFGNTEAFF. Here the CDR3 DNA reads TGTGCCAGCAGTGATAATCAGGGTATTTTCGGGAACACTGAAGCTTTCTTT.

A note on this clone: This sample includes further DNA sequences coding for the same CDR3. The chain is built from TRBV11-2 and TRBJ1-1, with TRBD1 identical over 7 bases. Per the germline V gene, CDR1 is SGHAT and CDR2 is FQNNGV. The V gene end was trimmed by 5 bases and the J gene end by 4 bases; junction bases not matched to a gene: 4. The CDR3 loop spans 13 amino acids. CDR3 sequence (DNA): TGTGCCAGCAGCCTGACAGGGACCACTGAAGCTTTCTTT. Protein sequence: CASSLTGTTEAFF. The variable domain in full, completed from reference TRBV11-2 and TRBJ1-1, reads EAGVAQSPRYKIIEKRQSVAFWCNPISGHATLYWYQQILGQGPKLLIQFQNNGVVDDSQLPKDRFSAERLKGVDSTLKIQPAKLEDSAVYLCASSLTGTTEAFFGQGTRLTVV.